The 13 T cell receptor beta chains listed next were all sequenced from one sample in a study of molecular identifiers for immune sequencing clone quantification. Each CDR3 protein gets one entry after TCRdb re-called the PCR reads with MiXCR. In the table there are about 40,000 distinct CDR3 sequences, less than 20% of which are singletons. Sequenced material: naive CD8+ T cells from blood, with Jurkat cell RNA spiked in. As for subset: FACS-sorted CD8+CD4-CCR7+CD45RA+ naive T cells. The source of these receptors is a human donor in good health. Some libraries in this study had Jurkat cell RNA spiked in.

The CDR3 DNA is TGTGCCAGCAGTTACAGGGGCTCTGGGGCCAACGTCCTGACTTTC. This sequence encodes CASSYRGSGANVLTF. This chain joins TRBV6-2 or TRBV6-3 and TRBJ2-6; D might be TRBD1 (5 bases). Germline V gene data show CDR1 as MNHEY and CDR2 as SVGEGT. The CDR3 has 15 amino acids. V dropped 2 bases and J dropped 0 bases, with 5 bases sitting between them.

This clonotype was seen many times. The chain uses TRBV4-3 and TRBJ2-3; 10 bases map to TRBD2. With 2 bases clipped from V and 3 bases from J, the junction kept 8 bases outside the gene matches. Looked up from germline, CDR1 is LGHNA and CDR2 is YSLEER. The CDR3 covers 17 residues. The CDR3 loop is CASSQRPLAGETDTQYF. CDR3 in DNA: TGCGCCAGCAGCCAAAGACCCCTAGCGGGAGAAACAGATACGCAGTATTTT.

This clonotype appeared many times. This chain connects TRBV11-2 to TRBJ2-3; D is unresolved. The CDR3 is 12 amino acids. V was cut by 5 bases and J by 12 bases, with 15 bases left in between. Looked up from germline, CDR1 is SGHAT and CDR2 is FQNNGV. CDR3 residues: CASSLTTDAQYF. The CDR3, as DNA: TGTGCCAGCAGCCTAACGACGGATGCCCAGTATTTT.

This chain links TRBV20-1 with TRBJ2-5; 11 positions match TRBD2. The length of the CDR3 is 15 residues. Trimming cost V 3 bases and J 9 bases; bases outside gene matches: 12. The germline CDR1 and CDR2 sequences are DFQATT and SNEGSKA (reference sequence). CDR3 nucleotides: TGCAGTGCTAGCCTACTAGCGGGAGTGACAGGCGCCCAGTACTTC. Translation: CSASLLAGVTGAQYF.

This clonotype has ten or more counts. The J gene is TRBJ2-7, the V gene TRBV27; TRBD1 aligns across 8 bases. Trimming removed 0 bases from V and 6 bases from J; junction bases left unmatched: 7. Germline V gene lookup returns CDR1 MNHEY and CDR2 SMNVEV (reference sequence). The CDR3 is 15 amino acids. Written as DNA, the CDR3 is TGTGCCAGCAGTTTATCGAGGCAGGGGGCTACCGAGCAGTACTTC. Translation: CASSLSRQGATEQYF.

This clonotype was found many times. V and J are TRBV6-5 and TRBJ2-1, with TRBD2 matching over 9 bases. The CDR3 consists of 14 residues. Germline CDR1 reads MNHEY; CDR2 reads SVGAGI. After removal of 4 bases from V and 7 bases from J, the junction contained 5 bases not matched to a gene. CDR3 amino acids: CASSWREGRNEQFF. In nucleotides, the CDR3 is TGTGCCAGCAGTTGGCGGGAGGGGAGGAATGAGCAGTTCTTC.

The chain has TRBV20-1 and TRBJ2-3; TRBD1 matches at 12 bases. The CDR3 spans 14 residues. From germline, CDR1 is DFQATT and CDR2 SNEGSKA (reference sequence). Trimming removed 5 bases from V and 4 bases from J; junction bases left unmatched: 4. The CDR3 DNA sequence: TGCAGTGCTCGGGACAGGGGGCAGGCAGATACGCAGTATTTT. Its protein product is CSARDRGQADTQYF.

In the case of this clonotype: A much larger clone differs from this one at a single base, so this may be a read error. The genes are TRBV20-1 and TRBJ2-3; 7 nucleotides line up with TRBD2. Trimming removed 8 bases from V and 3 bases from J; junction bases left unmatched: 11. The CDR3 extends over 14 amino acids. The germline CDR1 and CDR2 sequences are DFQATT and SNEGSKA (reference sequence). The CDR3 protein is CSTKEGRETDTQYF. As DNA, the CDR3 is TGCAGTACAAAAGAGGGGCGGGAGACAGATACGCAGTATTTT.

This clonotype was seen ten or more times. The V gene is TRBV28, the J gene TRBJ1-5; 9 positions match TRBD1. This CDR3 is 15 amino acids long. CDR1 and CDR2 (germline): MDHEN, SYDVKM. V trimming: 6 bases; J trimming: 2 bases; junction bases outside the gene matches: 5. As DNA, the CDR3 is TGTGCCAGCAGCCACAGGGGGCGCGGCAATCAGCCCCAGCATTTT. Its translation is CASSHRGRGNQPQHF.

V gene TRBV28 combines with J gene TRBJ2-7; D might be TRBD1 (6 bases). CDR3 size: 14 residues. Germline V lookup: CDR1 MDHEN, CDR2 SYDVKM. Trimming took 3 bases from V and 5 from J, leaving 14 bases between them. The CDR3 loop reads CASSFGADRNEQYF. The CDR3 DNA follows: TGTGCCAGCAGTTTTGGCGCGGACAGAAACGAGCAGTACTTC.

In this sample, this clonotype turned up many times. CDR3 loop: CSGCGIEAEQFF. CDR3 sequence (DNA): TGCAGCGGGTGCGGGATAGAGGCTGAGCAGTTCTTC. The V gene is TRBV29-1, the J gene TRBJ2-1, with D maybe TRBD2 (6 bases). This CDR3 region has 12 residues. The V gene lost 7 bases and the J gene lost 9 bases, with 16 bases spanning the gap. CDR1 is SQVTM and CDR2 is ANQGSEA in the germline V gene.

With respect to this clonotype: Given a much more abundant clone one base away, this may be a read error. This chain connects TRBV6-6 to TRBJ2-2; D ambiguous. Germline assignment: CDR1 MNHNY and CDR2 SVGAGI (reference sequence). The CDR3 consists of 12 residues. V was pared by 7 bases and J by 1 base, with 4 bases between. Here the CDR3 reads CASIQNTGELFF. In DNA, the CDR3 is TGTGCCAGCATACAGAACACCGGGGAGCTGTTTTTT.

This clonotype was counted ten times or more. The chain is built from TRBV20-1 and TRBJ2-7; 8 nucleotides align to TRBD1. Germline CDR1 DFQATT, CDR2 SNEGSKA (reference sequence). The CDR3 runs to 13 residues. Trimming took 4 bases from V and 6 from J; bases not matched to a gene: 8. The CDR3 DNA reads TGCAGTGCTAATACCATACAGGGGGTCGAGCAGTACTTC. Its protein is CSANTIQGVEQYF.